Each of the 27 T cell receptor beta chains below was sequenced from the same sample in a study of CD8 T cell repertoires and HIV-1 epitope variants. These TCRs' antigens remain unknown. Sequenced by immunoSEQ multiplex PCR; TCRdb stores in-frame clones only, minus some. The sample holds 4,500 to 7,000 clones, roughly 65% seen once. Sequenced: cultured CD8+ T cells derived from PBMCs. These receptors came from a male donor with HIV.

This clone was recorded a few times. V gene TRBV29-1 combines with J gene TRBJ1-1; 8 positions agree with TRBD1. CDR1 and CDR2 from the germline V gene are SQVTM and ANQGSEA. The CDR3 extends over 14 amino acids. V was pared by 3 bases and J by 4 bases, with 7 bases of the junction left unmatched. For the CDR3, the DNA is TGCAGCGTTGAGAGGCAGGGGGCAATCACTGAAGCTTTCTTT. This codes for CSVERQGAITEAFF.

The J gene is TRBJ2-7, the V gene TRBV13, with D perhaps TRBD1 or TRBD2 (5 bases each). Germline lookup yields CDR1 PRHDT and CDR2 FYEKMQ (reference sequence). V lost 4 bases and J 4 bases, leaving 14 bases between the germline ends. The CDR3 runs to 14 residues. CDR3: CASSSPRDGYEQYF. CDR3 in DNA: TGTGCCAGCAGCTCCCCCAGGGACGGATACGAGCAGTACTTC.

This chain links TRBV28 with TRBJ2-5; TRBD1 is a possible D gene (6 bases). Germline values: CDR1 MDHEN, CDR2 SYDVKM. Trimming left V 6 bases short and J 3 bases short, with 17 bases between. The CDR3 extends over 15 amino acids. CDR3 bases: TGTGCCAGCAGCTCATCCAAGTACAGGGAAGAGACCCAGTACTTC. Its translation is CASSSSKYREETQYF. Full variable domain (remainder filled in from reference TRBV28 and TRBJ2-5): DVKVTQSSRYLVKRTGEKVFLECVQDMDHENMFWYRQDPGLGLRLIYFSYDVKMKEKGDIPEGYSVSREKKERFSLILESASTNQTSMYLCASSSSKYREETQYFGPGTRLLVL.

The genes are TRBV7-9 and TRBJ1-5; 9 bases line up with TRBD1. This CDR3 has 15 residues. Unmatched junction bases numbered 8, after V lost 5 bases and J lost 6 bases. The germline V gene has CDR1 SEHNR and CDR2 FQNEAQ (reference sequence). CDR3 sequence (DNA): TGTGCCAGCAGCCAGGGACAGGGAGGGAGTCAGCCCCAGCATTTT. Protein: CASSQGQGGSQPQHF.

The chain recombines TRBV29-1 with TRBJ2-7; 10 bases agree with TRBD1. Germline V gives CDR1 SQVTM, CDR2 ANQGSEA. V was pared by 0 bases and J by 5 bases, with 1 base of the junction left unmatched. The CDR3 spans 13 residues. CDR3 bases: TGCAGCGTTGAAGACGGGACAGGGGACGAGCAGTACTTC. Its translation is CSVEDGTGDEQYF.

This clone was observed a handful of times. V is TRBV7-9 and J is TRBJ2-7, with 7 bases identical to TRBD1. Per the germline V gene, CDR1 is SEHNR and CDR2 is FQNEAQ (reference sequence). This CDR3 has 13 amino acids. V shed 7 bases and J 4 bases; nucleotides not matched to a gene: 7. The CDR3 reads CASTTWDRYEQYF. The CDR3, as DNA: TGTGCCAGCACCACTTGGGACAGATACGAGCAGTACTTC.

The chain uses TRBV7-6 and TRBJ2-1; TRBD1 is a possible D gene (7 bases). Trimming pared 5 bases from V and 5 bases from J, leaving 16 bases between. This CDR3 is built from 15 residues. Germline CDR1 is SGHVS and CDR2 is FNYEAQ. CDR3 nucleotides: TGTGCCAGCAGCGCAGGCAGGGGGGATAACAATGAGCAGTTCTTC. As protein: CASSAGRGDNNEQFF.

The rearrangement uses TRBV5-1 and TRBJ2-7; 11 positions agree with TRBD1. Germline V CDR1 and CDR2: SGHRS, YFSETQ. J gave up 4 bases and V 4 bases, and 7 bases lay outside the gene matches. The CDR3 has 15 amino acids. The CDR3 nucleotides are TGCGCCAGCAGCATGGGAGGACAGGGGGCTTACGAGCAGTACTTC. It specifies CASSMGGQGAYEQYF.

The chain recombines TRBV4-3 with TRBJ2-3; 8 bases match TRBD1. CDR1 LGHNA and CDR2 YSLEER come from the germline V gene. CDR3 length: 15 residues. Trimming took 4 bases from V and 2 from J; bases not matched to a gene: 5. The CDR3 spells CASSLRTGITDTQYF. The CDR3 nucleotides read TGCGCCAGCAGCCTCCGGACAGGGATCACAGATACGCAGTATTTT.

The rearrangement uses TRBV6-5 and TRBJ1-4; no reliable D call. The CDR3 is made up of 14 amino acids. The V gene lost 0 bases and the J gene lost 4 bases, with 6 bases spanning the gap. From germline, CDR1 is MNHEY and CDR2 SVGAGI. This CDR3 is CASSYSLDNEKLFF. In nucleotides, the CDR3 is TGTGCCAGCAGTTACTCTTTAGATAATGAAAAACTGTTTTTT.

The chain uses TRBV27 and TRBJ2-7; the D is unclear. Germline V gene lookup returns CDR1 MNHEY and CDR2 SMNVEV (reference sequence). Trimming shortened V by 0 bases and J by 3 bases, and 15 bases separated the two germline ends. The CDR3 contains 16 residues. The DNA of the CDR3 is TGTGCCAGCAGTTTATCGTCAGCCGGGTGGTTCTACGAGCAGTACTTC. As protein: CASSLSSAGWFYEQYF.

This chain links TRBV4-1 with TRBJ2-3; unclear D gene. Deletions cut 0 bases from V and 2 bases from J, with 15 bases between. In germline, CDR1 is MGHRA, CDR2 YSYEKL. CDR3 length equals 17 residues. The CDR3 reads CASSQDPGGGDTDTQYF. The CDR3 DNA reads as TGCGCCAGCAGCCAAGACCCTGGCGGTGGAGACACAGATACGCAGTATTTT.

The J gene is TRBJ2-1, the V gene TRBV28; 9 bases are a match to TRBD2. The CDR3 runs 14 residues. Germline CDR1 MDHEN, CDR2 SYDVKM. V gave up 6 bases and J gave up 3 bases; unmatched junction bases: 3. CDR3 coding DNA: TGTGCCAGCAGCCCTAGCGGGATCTACAATGAGCAGTTCTTC. Protein sequence: CASSPSGIYNEQFF.

V gene TRBV5-4 combines with J gene TRBJ2-5; 8 bases are a match to TRBD2. There are 17 residues in the CDR3. Germline CDR1 and CDR2: SGHNT and YYREEE (reference sequence). Unmatched junction bases numbered 11, after V lost 0 bases and J lost 4 bases. DNA for the CDR3: TGTGCCAGCAGCTTGGCCGGGGCGGGGGGCTCGTCAGAGACCCAGTACTTC. Translation gives CASSLAGAGGSSETQYF.

J is TRBJ1-6 and V is TRBV27; D might be TRBD1 (6 bases). CDR1 is MNHEY, CDR2 SMNVEV, per germline (reference sequence). V lost 0 bases, J lost 7 bases, and 13 bases lay in between. The CDR3 runs to 16 residues. This CDR3 reads CASSLSGGPLNSPLHF. CDR3 coding DNA: TGTGCCAGCAGTTTATCAGGGGGTCCCTTGAATTCACCCCTCCACTTT.

This clone was detected only a few times. The rearrangement joins TRBV14 to TRBJ2-1; 10 bases fit TRBD2. J lost 9 bases, V lost 6 bases, and 5 bases had no gene match. The CDR3 sequence is 13 residues long. Germline loops: CDR1 SGHDN, CDR2 FVKESK. The CDR3 coding sequence is TGTGCCAGCAGGCTAGCGGGAGAAGGTGAGCAGTTCTTC. Its protein product is CASRLAGEGEQFF.

The rearrangement uses TRBV11-2 and TRBJ2-2; TRBD1 aligns across 7 bases. Germline CDR1 and CDR2: SGHAT and FQNNGV. The CDR3 has 16 residues. The V gene end was trimmed by 0 bases and the J gene end by 3 bases; junction bases not matched to a gene: 4. In nucleotides, the CDR3 is TGTGCCAGCAGCTTAGAAGTACAGGGGTACACCGGGGAGCTGTTTTTT. Amino acids: CASSLEVQGYTGELFF.

V is TRBV18 and J is TRBJ1-1, with 7 bases matching TRBD1. The CDR3 sequence is 13 residues long. The germline gives CDR1 KGHSH, CDR2 LQKENI. With 6 bases clipped from V and 4 bases from J, the junction kept 5 bases outside the gene matches. CDR3 sequence (DNA): TGTGCCAGCTCCCAGGGGGATGGCACTGAAGCTTTCTTT. Residues: CASSQGDGTEAFF. Combining the CDR3 with reference TRBV18 and TRBJ1-1 gives the whole variable domain NAGVMQNPRHLVRRRGQEARLRCSPMKGHSHVYWYRQLPEEGLKFMVYLQKENIIDESGMPKERFSAEFPKEGPSILRIQQVVRGDSAAYFCASSQGDGTEAFFGQGTRLTVV.

CDR3 sequence reads: CASSGGAGGLYEQFF. The CDR3 DNA is TGTGCCAGCAGTGGTGGAGCGGGGGGGCTCTATGAGCAGTTCTTC. The chain is built from TRBV2 and TRBJ2-1; 10 bases match TRBD2. The CDR3 is 15 residues long. Germline CDR1 reads SNHLY; CDR2 reads FYNNEI. Germline trimming cut 4 bases from V and 8 bases from J; bases unmatched to any gene: 8. Full variable domain (outside the CDR3, taken from reference TRBV2 and TRBJ2-1): EPEVTQTPSHQVTQMGQEVILRCVPISNHLYFYWYRQILGQKVEFLVSFYNNEISEKSEIFDDQFSVERPDGSNFTLKIRSTKLEDSAMYFCASSGGAGGLYEQFFGPGTRLTVL.

The sample holds one count of this clone. The rearrangement links TRBV5-8 to TRBJ2-7, with D possibly TRBD1 on 6 matching bases. The CDR3 is made up of 14 amino acids. Deletions cut 4 bases from V and 2 bases from J, with 13 bases between. In germline, CDR1 is SGHTS, CDR2 YDEGEE. CDR3 DNA: TGTGCCAGCAGCCAAGATAGGACAGCCTACGAGCAGTACTTC. It encodes CASSQDRTAYEQYF.

The rearrangement joins TRBV28 to TRBJ2-5; no reliable D call. The CDR3 loop spans 14 amino acids. Trimming shortened V by 6 bases and J by 1 base, and 12 bases separated the two germline ends. Germline CDR1 MDHEN, CDR2 SYDVKM. The CDR3 region is CASRLIQAQETQYF. DNA of the CDR3: TGTGCCAGCAGACTCATTCAGGCCCAAGAGACCCAGTACTTC. The variable domain in full, with the rest retrieved from reference TRBV28 and TRBJ2-5, is DVKVTQSSRYLVKRTGEKVFLECVQDMDHENMFWYRQDPGLGLRLIYFSYDVKMKEKGDIPEGYSVSREKKERFSLILESASTNQTSMYLCASRLIQAQETQYFGPGTRLLVL.

This clone has only one observation. The chain uses TRBV5-1 and TRBJ2-7, with a weak D call TRBD1 (5 bases). The CDR3 loop spans 15 amino acids. Germline V lookup: CDR1 SGHRS, CDR2 YFSETQ. The V and J ends lost 1 base and 3 bases respectively, with 14 bases between them. CDR3 DNA: TGCGCCAGCAGCTTGTATTCAGGGTCTAGCTACGAGCAGTACTTC. This gives the protein CASSLYSGSSYEQYF.

The table lists this clone with a few counts. The chain has TRBV29-1 and TRBJ2-3; D ambiguous. Trimming left V 1 base short and J 6 bases short, with 14 bases between. The CDR3 totals 14 residues. Germline CDR1 SQVTM, CDR2 ANQGSEA. The CDR3 loop is CSVEGLRALDTQYF. CDR3 nucleotides: TGCAGCGTTGAAGGCCTCCGGGCTCTGGATACGCAGTATTTT.

The chain uses TRBV28 and TRBJ2-1; the D call may be TRBD1 or TRBD2 (5 bases each). V shed 10 bases and J shed 6 bases, with 16 bases lying between them. The CDR3 has 13 amino acids. Germline V CDR1 and CDR2: MDHEN, SYDVKM. Written as DNA, the CDR3 is TGTGCCACAGCATGGGACGTCCCCAATGAGCAGTTCTTC. Its protein product is CATAWDVPNEQFF.

The chain uses TRBV4-1 and TRBJ2-2, with D hard to call. The CDR3 length is 13 residues. Germline CDR1 is MGHRA and CDR2 is YSYEKL. V was cut by 6 bases and J by 1 base, with 6 bases left in between. CDR3 protein: CASSEQNTGELFF. CDR3 in DNA: TGCGCCAGCAGTGAACAGAACACCGGGGAGCTGTTTTTT.

CDR3 nucleotide sequence: TGTGCCAGCAGTGGGGGGCAGGGGATACATCAGCCCCAGCATTTT. It encodes CASSGGQGIHQPQHF. This chain uses TRBV6-6 with TRBJ1-5; a possible D gene is TRBD1 (6 bases). Germline CDR1 and CDR2: MNHNY and SVGAGI (reference sequence). The V end was cut by 5 bases, the J end by 5 bases, with 16 bases between. The CDR3 runs 15 residues.

The J gene is TRBJ2-1, the V gene TRBV21-1; the D call TRBD1 from the table was never checked on the DNA. TRBV21-1 is designated a pseudogene. The CDR3 spans 17 residues. CDR3 nucleotide sequence: TGTGCCAGCAGCAAACCCCCCATACAGTTCTCCTACAATGAGCAGTTCTTC. This encodes CASSKPPIQFSYNEQFF.